The clone carrying this T cell receptor beta chain showed up many times. Its antigen is unidentified. The study enrolled ophthalmopathy donors with moderate-to-severe activity, CAS ≥3, NOSPECS ≥4 and duration under 3 months. Diagnostic conclusions were grounded in clinical symptoms, serum thyroxine, TRAb, thyroid ultrasound and orbital computed tomography. CDR1 and CDR2 from the germline V gene are SQVTM and ANQGSEA. With 5 bases removed from V and 2 bases from J, the gap between germline ends came to 7 bases. The CDR3 is 11 amino acids. Amplified material comprised TCR beta CDR3 regions derived from RNA transcripts. Scientists carried out first-round RT-PCR using HTBI primers and then a second-round multiplex PCR. TCRdb re-called the multiplex PCR reads through MiXCR, storing one row per CDR3 protein. The sample has 210,000 or so distinct CDR3 sequences; roughly 29% are singletons. This record belongs to a study of Graves' ophthalmopathy and Graves' hyperthyroidism. Overall study findings and caveats: Blood shared most expanded thyroid clonotypes above 0.001 frequency. In separating ophthalmopathy from stable hyperthyroidism, a 13-signature model achieved about 91% sensitivity and 75% to 84% specificity.

Sequenced input: peripheral blood. The chain uses TRBV29-1 and TRBJ2-7; D not resolved. This TCR was sampled from a middle-aged man with Graves' ophthalmopathy. This CDR3 reads CSVYKTYEQYF. The CDR3 bases are TGCAGCGTTTACAAGACCTACGAGCAGTACTTC.